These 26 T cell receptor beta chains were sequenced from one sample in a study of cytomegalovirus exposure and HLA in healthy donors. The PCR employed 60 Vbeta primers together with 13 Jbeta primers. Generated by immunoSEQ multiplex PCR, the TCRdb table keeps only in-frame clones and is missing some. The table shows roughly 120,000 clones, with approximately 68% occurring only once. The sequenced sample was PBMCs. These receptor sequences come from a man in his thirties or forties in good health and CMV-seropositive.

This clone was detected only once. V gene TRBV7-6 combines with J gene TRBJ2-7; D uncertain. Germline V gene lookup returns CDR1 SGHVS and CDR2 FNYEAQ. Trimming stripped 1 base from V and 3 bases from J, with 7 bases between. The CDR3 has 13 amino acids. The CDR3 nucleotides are TGTGCCAGCAGCTTAGGAGACTTCTACGAGCAGTACTTC. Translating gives CASSLGDFYEQYF.

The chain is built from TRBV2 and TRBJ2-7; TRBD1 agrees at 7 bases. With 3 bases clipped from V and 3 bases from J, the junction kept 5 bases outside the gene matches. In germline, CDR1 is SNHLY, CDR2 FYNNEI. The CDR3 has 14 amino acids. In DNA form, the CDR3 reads TGTGCCAGCAGTGATCAGGGGGTAATCTACGAGCAGTACTTC. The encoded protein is CASSDQGVIYEQYF.

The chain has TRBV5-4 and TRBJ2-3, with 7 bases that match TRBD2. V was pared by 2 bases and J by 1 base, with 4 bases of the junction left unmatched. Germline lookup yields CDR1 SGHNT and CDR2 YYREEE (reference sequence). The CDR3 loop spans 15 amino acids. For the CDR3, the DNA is TGTGCCAGCAGCTTTGCAGGGAGGGGCACAGATACGCAGTATTTT. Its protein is CASSFAGRGTDTQYF. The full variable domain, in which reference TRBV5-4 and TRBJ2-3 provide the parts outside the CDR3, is ETGVTQSPTHLIKTRGQQVTLRCSSQSGHNTVSWYQQALGQGPQFIFQYYREEENGRGNFPPRFSGLQFPNYSSELNVNALELDDSALYLCASSFAGRGTDTQYFGPGTRLTVL.

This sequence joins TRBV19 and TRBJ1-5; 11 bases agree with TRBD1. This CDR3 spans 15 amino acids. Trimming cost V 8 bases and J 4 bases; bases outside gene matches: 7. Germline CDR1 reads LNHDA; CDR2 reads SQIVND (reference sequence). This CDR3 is CASRGQGAWNQPQHF. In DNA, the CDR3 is TGTGCCAGTCGAGGACAGGGGGCTTGGAATCAGCCCCAGCATTTT.

The CDR3 nucleotides read TGTGCCAGCGAGGCCCGACAGGGGGCTCGCAATGAGCAGTTCTTC. As protein: CASEARQGARNEQFF. This chain connects TRBV27 to TRBJ2-1; TRBD1 matches 10 bases. The CDR3 runs 15 residues. CDR1 and CDR2 (germline): MNHEY, SMNVEV (reference sequence). The trim removed 8 bases at V and 6 bases at J, leaving 10 bases unmatched.

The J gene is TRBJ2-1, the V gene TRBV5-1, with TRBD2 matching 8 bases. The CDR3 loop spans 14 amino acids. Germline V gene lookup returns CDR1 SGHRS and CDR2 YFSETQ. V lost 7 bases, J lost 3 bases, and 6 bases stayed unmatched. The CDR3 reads CASRTSGDYNEQFF. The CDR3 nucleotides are TGCGCCAGCCGTACTAGCGGAGACTACAATGAGCAGTTCTTC.

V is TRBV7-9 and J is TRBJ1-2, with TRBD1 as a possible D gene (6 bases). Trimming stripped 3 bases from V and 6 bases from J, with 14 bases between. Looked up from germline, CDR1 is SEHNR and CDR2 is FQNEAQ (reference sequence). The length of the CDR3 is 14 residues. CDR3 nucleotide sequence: TGTGCCAGCAGCTTCACCAGGGGCAGTAATGGCTACACCTTC. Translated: CASSFTRGSNGYTF.

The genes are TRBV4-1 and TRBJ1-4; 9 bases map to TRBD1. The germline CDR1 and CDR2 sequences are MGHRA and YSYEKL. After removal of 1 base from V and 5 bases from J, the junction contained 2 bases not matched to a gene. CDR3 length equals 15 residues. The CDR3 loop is CASSQAGTGNEKLFF. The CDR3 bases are TGCGCCAGCAGCCAAGCCGGGACAGGGAATGAAAAACTGTTTTTT.

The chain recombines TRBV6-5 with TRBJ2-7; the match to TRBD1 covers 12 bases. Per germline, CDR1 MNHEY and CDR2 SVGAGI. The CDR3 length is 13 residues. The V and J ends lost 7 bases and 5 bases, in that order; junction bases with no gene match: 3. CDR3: CASKGTGGHEQYF. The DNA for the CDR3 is TGTGCCAGCAAAGGGACAGGGGGCCACGAGCAGTACTTC.

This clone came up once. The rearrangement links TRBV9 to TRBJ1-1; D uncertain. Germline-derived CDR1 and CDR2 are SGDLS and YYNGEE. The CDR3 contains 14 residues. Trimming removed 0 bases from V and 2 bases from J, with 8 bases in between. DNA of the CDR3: TGTGCCAGCAGCGTAGGTCACTCCAACACTGAAGCTTTCTTT. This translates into CASSVGHSNTEAFF.

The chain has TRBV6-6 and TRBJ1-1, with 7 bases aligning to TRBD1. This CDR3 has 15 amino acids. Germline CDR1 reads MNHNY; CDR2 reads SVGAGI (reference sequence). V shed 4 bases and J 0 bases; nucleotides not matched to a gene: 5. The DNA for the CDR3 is TGTGCCAGCAGTTCTTCCAGGGGGGTGAACACTGAAGCTTTCTTT. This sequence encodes CASSSSRGVNTEAFF.

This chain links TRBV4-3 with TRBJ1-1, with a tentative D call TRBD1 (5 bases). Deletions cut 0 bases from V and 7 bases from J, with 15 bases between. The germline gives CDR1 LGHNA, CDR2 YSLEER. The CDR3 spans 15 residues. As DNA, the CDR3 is TGCGCCAGCAGCCAAGAACCCGGCAGGGTGAGTGAAGCTTTCTTT. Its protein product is CASSQEPGRVSEAFF.

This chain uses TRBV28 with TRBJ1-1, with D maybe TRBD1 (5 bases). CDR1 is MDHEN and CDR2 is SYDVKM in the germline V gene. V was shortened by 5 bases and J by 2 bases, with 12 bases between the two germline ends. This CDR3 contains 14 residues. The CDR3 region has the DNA TGTGCCAGCAGTAAACAGGAGATTAACACTGAAGCTTTCTTT. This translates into CASSKQEINTEAFF.

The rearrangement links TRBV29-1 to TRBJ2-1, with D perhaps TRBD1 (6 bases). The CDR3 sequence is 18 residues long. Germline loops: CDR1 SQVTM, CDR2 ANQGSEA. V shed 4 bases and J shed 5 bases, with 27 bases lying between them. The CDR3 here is CSVGNPYSGVLHDNEQFF. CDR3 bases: TGCAGCGTTGGAAATCCTTACTCAGGGGTCCTCCATGACAATGAGCAGTTCTTC.

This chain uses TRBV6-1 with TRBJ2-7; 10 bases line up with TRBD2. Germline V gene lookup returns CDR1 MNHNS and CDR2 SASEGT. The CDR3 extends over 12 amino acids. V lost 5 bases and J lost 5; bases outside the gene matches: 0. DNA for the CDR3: TGTGCCAGCAGTACTAGCGGGGACGAGCAGTACTTC. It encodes CASSTSGDEQYF.

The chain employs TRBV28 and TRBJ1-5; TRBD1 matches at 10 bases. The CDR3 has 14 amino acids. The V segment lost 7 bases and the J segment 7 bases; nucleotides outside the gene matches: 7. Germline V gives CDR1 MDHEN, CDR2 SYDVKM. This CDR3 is CASKRQGARQPQHF. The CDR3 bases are TGTGCCAGCAAGAGACAGGGGGCCCGGCAGCCCCAGCATTTT.

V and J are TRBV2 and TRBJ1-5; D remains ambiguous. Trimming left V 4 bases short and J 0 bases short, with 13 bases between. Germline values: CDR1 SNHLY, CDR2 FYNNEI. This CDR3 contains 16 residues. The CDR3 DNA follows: TGTGCCAGCAGTGGAGAATCACCATATAGCAATCAGCCCCAGCATTTT. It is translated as CASSGESPYSNQPQHF.

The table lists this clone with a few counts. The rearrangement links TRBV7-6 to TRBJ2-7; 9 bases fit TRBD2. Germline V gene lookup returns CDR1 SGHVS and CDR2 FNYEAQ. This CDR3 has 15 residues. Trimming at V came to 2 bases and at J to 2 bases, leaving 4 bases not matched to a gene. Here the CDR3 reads CASSLYSGGTYEQYF. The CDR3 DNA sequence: TGTGCCAGCAGCTTATATAGCGGGGGTACCTACGAGCAGTACTTC.

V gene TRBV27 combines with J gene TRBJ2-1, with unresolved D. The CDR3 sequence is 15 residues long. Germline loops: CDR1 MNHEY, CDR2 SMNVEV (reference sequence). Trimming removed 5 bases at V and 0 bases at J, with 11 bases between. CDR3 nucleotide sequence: TGTGCCAGCAGTGATCTAGAAACCTCCTACAATGAGCAGTTCTTC. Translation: CASSDLETSYNEQFF.

The CDR3 coding sequence is TGTGCCAGCAGCTTTGACAGTTACACTGAAGCTTTCTTT. Protein product: CASSFDSYTEAFF. The chain uses TRBV11-1 and TRBJ1-1; D is possibly TRBD1 (5 bases). The germline V and J ends were trimmed by 3 bases and 3 bases, with 8 bases remaining between them. Germline V gene lookup returns CDR1 SGHAT and CDR2 FQDESV (reference sequence). CDR3 length: 13 residues.

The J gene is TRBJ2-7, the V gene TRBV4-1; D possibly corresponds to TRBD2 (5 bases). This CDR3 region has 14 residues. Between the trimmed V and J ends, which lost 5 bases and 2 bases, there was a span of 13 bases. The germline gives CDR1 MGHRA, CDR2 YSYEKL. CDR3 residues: CASSDAGGTYEQYF. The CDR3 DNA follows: TGCGCCAGCAGCGATGCAGGAGGAACCTACGAGCAGTACTTC.

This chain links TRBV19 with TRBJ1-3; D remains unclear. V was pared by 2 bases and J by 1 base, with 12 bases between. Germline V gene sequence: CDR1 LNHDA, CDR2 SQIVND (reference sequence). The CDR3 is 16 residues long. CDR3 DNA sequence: TGTGCCAGTAGTATATCCCTCTCGGGTTCTGGAAACACCATATATTTT. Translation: CASSISLSGSGNTIYF.

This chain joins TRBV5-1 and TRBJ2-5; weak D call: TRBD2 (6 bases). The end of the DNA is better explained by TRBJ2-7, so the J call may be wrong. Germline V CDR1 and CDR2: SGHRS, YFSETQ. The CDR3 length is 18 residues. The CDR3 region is CASSLDSGAIAGTYEQYF. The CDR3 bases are TGCGCCAGCAGCTTGGATAGCGGCGCCATCGCCGGAACCTACGAGCAGTACTTC.

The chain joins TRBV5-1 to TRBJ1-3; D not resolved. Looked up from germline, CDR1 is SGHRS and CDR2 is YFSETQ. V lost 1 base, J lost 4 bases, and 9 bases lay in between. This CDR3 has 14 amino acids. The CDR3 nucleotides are TGCGCCAGCAGCTTGTACGGGTCCGGAAACACCATATATTTT. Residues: CASSLYGSGNTIYF. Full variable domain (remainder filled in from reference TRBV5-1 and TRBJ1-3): KAGVTQTPRYLIKTRGQQVTLSCSPISGHRSVSWYQQTPGQGLQFLFEYFSETQRNKGNFPGRFSGRQFSNSRSEMNVSTLELGDSALYLCASSLYGSGNTIYFGEGSWLTVV.

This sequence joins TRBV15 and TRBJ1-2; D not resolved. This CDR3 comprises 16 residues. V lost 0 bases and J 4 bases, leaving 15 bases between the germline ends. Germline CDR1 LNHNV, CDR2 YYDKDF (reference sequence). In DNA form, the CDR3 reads TGTGCCACCAGCAGAGATCAAGGACCGGGGATCTATGGCTACACCTTC. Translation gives CATSRDQGPGIYGYTF. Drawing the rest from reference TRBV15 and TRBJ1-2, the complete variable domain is DAMVIQNPRYQVTQFGKPVTLSCSQTLNHNVMYWYQQKSSQAPKLLFHYYDKDFNNEADTPDNFQSRRPNTSFCFLDIRSPGLGDTAMYLCATSRDQGPGIYGYTFGSGTRLTVV.

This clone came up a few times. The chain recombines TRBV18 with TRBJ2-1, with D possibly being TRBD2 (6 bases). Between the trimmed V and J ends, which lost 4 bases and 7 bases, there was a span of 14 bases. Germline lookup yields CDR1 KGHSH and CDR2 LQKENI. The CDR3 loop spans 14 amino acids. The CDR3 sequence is CASSQGLFLNEQFF. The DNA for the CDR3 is TGTGCCAGCTCACAGGGACTCTTTTTGAATGAGCAGTTCTTC.